The T cell receptor beta chain described here comes from a study of CD4 T cells in relation to SARS-CoV-2 and coronaviruses. The wider study: TCR beta CDR3s were sequenced after roughly 10-day antigen culture of PBMCs. The restricting HLA molecule for shared crossreactive spike epitopes was mapped. Findings and caveats of the study: Around two thirds of donors had memory CD4+ clonotypes crossrecognizing SARS-CoV-2 and common cold coronavirus spike.

The CDR3 spans 13 residues. The junction had 6 bases not matched to a gene; V was cut back by 5 bases and J by 8 bases. The germline CDR1 and CDR2 sequences are SGDLS and YYNGEE. Unexposed donor CD4+ T cells date from about 2011-2018, before the COVID-19 pandemic. CD4+ T cells were isolated from the cells after less than 13 days of culture. Cells permitting, SARS-CoV-2 S/N and four cold-coronavirus spikes were tested on unexposed-donor CD4+ T cells. This clone was detected once. Its specificity is unknown. The table came from immunoSEQ multiplex PCR; TCRdb's copy has only in-frame clones and leaves some out. The table has more than 25,000 clones, over 75% seen once.

The chain has TRBV9 and TRBJ1-2; 10 positions agree with TRBD1. The sample was CD4+ T cells from PBMCs, cultured in vitro. The sequence was collected from a human donor in good health. CDR3 region: CASRTGGPGGYTF. CDR3 coding DNA: TGTGCCAGCAGGACAGGGGGCCCGGGCGGCTACACCTTC.